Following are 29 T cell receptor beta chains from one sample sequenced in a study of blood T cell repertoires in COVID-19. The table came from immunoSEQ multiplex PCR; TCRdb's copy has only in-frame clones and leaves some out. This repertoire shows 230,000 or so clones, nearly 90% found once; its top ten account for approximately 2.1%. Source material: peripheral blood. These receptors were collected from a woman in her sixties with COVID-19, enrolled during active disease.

The CDR3 sequence is CASSNLAGGGTDTQYF. Written as DNA, the CDR3 is TGTGCCAGCAGTAACCTCGCGGGGGGGGGCACAGATACGCAGTATTTT. The chain has TRBV6-6 and TRBJ2-3; 9 positions agree with TRBD2. V shed 5 bases and J 1 base; nucleotides not matched to a gene: 7. The CDR3 is 16 amino acids. CDR1 and CDR2 (germline): MNHNY, SVGAGI (reference sequence).

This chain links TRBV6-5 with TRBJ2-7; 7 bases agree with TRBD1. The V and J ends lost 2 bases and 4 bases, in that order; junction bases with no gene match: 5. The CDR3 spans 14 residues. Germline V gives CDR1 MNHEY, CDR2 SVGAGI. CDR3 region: CASSYGGQLYEQYF. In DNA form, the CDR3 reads TGTGCCAGCAGTTACGGGGGACAGCTATACGAGCAGTACTTC.

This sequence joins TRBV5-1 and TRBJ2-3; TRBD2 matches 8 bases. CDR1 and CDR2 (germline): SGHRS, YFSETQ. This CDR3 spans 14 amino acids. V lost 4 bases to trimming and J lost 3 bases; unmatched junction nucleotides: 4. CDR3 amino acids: CASSPGGGTDTQYF. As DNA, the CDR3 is TGCGCCAGCAGCCCGGGAGGGGGGACAGATACGCAGTATTTT. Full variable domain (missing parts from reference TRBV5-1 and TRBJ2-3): KAGVTQTPRYLIKTRGQQVTLSCSPISGHRSVSWYQQTPGQGLQFLFEYFSETQRNKGNFPGRFSGRQFSNSRSEMNVSTLELGDSALYLCASSPGGGTDTQYFGPGTRLTVL.

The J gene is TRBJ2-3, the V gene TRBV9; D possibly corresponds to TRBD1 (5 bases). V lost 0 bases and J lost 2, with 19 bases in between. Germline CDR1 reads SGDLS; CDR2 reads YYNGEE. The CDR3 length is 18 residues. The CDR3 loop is CASSVGRWGVSATDTQYF. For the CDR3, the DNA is TGTGCCAGCAGCGTAGGTCGTTGGGGCGTAAGCGCCACAGATACGCAGTATTTT.

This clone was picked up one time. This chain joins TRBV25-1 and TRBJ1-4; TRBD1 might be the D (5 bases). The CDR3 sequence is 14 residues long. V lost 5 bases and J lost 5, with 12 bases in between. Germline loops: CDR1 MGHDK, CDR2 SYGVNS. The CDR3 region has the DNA TGTGCCAGCAGTAAATGGGGGGAGAATGAAAAACTGTTTTTT. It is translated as CASSKWGENEKLFF. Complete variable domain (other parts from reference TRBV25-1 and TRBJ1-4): EADIYQTPRYLVIGTGKKITLECSQTMGHDKMYWYQQDPGMELHLIHYSYGVNSTEKGDLSSESTVSRIRTEHFPLTLESARPSHTSQYLCASSKWGENEKLFFGSGTQLSVL.

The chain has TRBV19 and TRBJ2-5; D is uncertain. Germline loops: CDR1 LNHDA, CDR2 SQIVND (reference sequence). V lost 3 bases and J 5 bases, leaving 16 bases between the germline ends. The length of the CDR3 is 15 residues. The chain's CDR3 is CASSMASSQRETQYF. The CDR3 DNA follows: TGTGCCAGTAGTATGGCTAGTTCTCAAAGGGAGACCCAGTACTTC.

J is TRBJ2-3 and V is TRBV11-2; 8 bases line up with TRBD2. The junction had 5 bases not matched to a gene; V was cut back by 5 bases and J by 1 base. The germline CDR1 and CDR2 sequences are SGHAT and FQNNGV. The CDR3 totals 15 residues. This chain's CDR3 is CASSPRGVRTDTQYF. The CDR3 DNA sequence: TGTGCCAGCAGCCCGCGGGGGGTCCGCACAGATACGCAGTATTTT.

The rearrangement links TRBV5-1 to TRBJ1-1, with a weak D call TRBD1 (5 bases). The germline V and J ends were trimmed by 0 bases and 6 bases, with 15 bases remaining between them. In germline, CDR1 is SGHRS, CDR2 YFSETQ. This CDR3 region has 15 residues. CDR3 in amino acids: CASSLAWGSEAEAFF. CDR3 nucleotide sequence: TGCGCCAGCAGCTTGGCCTGGGGCTCAGAGGCTGAAGCTTTCTTT.

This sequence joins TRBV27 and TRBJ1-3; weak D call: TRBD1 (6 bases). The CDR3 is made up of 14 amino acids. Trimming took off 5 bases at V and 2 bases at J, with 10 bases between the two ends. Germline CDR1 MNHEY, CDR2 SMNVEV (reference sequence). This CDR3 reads CASSQQGTGNTIYF. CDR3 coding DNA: TGTGCCAGCAGTCAACAGGGTACTGGAAACACCATATATTTT.

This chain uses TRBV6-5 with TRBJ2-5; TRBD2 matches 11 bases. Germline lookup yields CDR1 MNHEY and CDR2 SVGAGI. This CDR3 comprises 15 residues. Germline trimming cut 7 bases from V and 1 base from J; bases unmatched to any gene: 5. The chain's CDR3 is CASNGLAGFQETQYF. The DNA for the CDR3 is TGTGCCAGCAACGGACTAGCGGGTTTCCAAGAGACCCAGTACTTC.

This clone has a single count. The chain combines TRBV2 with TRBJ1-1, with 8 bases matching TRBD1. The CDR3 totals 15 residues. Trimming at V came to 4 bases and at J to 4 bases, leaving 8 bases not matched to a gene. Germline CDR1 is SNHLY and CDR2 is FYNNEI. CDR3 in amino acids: CASSVTGGEGTEAFF. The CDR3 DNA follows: TGTGCCAGCAGTGTAACAGGGGGGGAAGGCACTGAAGCTTTCTTT. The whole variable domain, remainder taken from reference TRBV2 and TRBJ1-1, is EPEVTQTPSHQVTQMGQEVILRCVPISNHLYFYWYRQILGQKVEFLVSFYNNEISEKSEIFDDQFSVERPDGSNFTLKIRSTKLEDSAMYFCASSVTGGEGTEAFFGQGTRLTVV.

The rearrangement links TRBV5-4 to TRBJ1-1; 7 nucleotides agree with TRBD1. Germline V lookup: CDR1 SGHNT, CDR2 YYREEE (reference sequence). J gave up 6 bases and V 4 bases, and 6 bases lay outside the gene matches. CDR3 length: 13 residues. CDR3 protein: CASSQTGEPEAFF. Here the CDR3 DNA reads TGTGCCAGCAGCCAAACAGGGGAACCTGAAGCTTTCTTT.

Written as DNA, the CDR3 is TGTGCCAGCAGTCGGACAGGGACCAATCAGCCCCAGCATTTT. It specifies CASSRTGTNQPQHF. The chain is built from TRBV6-5 and TRBJ1-5, with TRBD1 matching over 8 bases. Trimming removed 5 bases from V and 3 bases from J; junction bases left unmatched: 3. The CDR3 covers 14 residues. Germline loops: CDR1 MNHEY, CDR2 SVGAGI.

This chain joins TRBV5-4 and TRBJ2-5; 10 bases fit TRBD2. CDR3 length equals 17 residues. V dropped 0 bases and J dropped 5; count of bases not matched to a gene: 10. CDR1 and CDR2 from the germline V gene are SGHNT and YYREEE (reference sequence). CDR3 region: CASSLAGSGGARETQYF. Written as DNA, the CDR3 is TGTGCCAGCAGCTTGGCCGGAAGCGGGGGGGCCCGCGAGACCCAGTACTTC.

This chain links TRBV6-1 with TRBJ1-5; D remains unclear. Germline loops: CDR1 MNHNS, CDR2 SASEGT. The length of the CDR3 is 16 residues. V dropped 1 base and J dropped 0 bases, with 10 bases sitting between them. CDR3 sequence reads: CASSEVPVVSNQPQHF. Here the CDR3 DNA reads TGTGCCAGCAGTGAAGTCCCGGTGGTTAGCAATCAGCCCCAGCATTTT.

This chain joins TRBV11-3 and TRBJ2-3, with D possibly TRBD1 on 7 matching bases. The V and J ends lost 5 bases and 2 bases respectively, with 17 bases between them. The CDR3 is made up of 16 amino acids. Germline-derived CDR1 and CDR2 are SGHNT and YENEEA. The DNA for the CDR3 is TGTGCCAGCAGCGGAGGGCCGACAGGGAACACAGATACGCAGTATTTT. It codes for CASSGGPTGNTDTQYF.

CDR3 nucleotide sequence: TGTGCCAGGAGGAGGGCTAGAGCTTTGGCTTTCTTT. Encoded protein: CARRRARALAFF. V and J are TRBV12-3 or TRBV12-4 and TRBJ1-1; D gene uncertain. The CDR3 contains 12 residues. Deletions cut 9 bases from V and 11 bases from J, with 19 bases between.

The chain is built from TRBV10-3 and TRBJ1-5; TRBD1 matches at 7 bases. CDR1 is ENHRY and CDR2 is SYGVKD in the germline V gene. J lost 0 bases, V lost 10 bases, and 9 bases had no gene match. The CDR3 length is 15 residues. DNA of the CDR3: TGTGCCACCAAGGAGGGGGCCTTTAGCAATCAGCCCCAGCATTTT. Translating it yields CATKEGAFSNQPQHF.

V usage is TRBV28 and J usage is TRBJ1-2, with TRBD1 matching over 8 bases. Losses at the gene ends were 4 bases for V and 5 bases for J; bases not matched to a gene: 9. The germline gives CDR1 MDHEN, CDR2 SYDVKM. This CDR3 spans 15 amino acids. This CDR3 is CASSSSGQGGYGYTF. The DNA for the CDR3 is TGTGCCAGCAGTTCATCAGGACAGGGAGGATATGGCTACACCTTC.

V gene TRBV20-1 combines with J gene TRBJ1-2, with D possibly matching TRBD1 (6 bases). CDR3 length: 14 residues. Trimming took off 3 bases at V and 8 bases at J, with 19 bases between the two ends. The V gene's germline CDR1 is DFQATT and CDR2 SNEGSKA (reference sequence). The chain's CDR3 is CSASGRGDLGGYTF. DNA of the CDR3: TGCAGTGCTAGTGGCAGGGGCGACTTAGGGGGCTACACCTTC.

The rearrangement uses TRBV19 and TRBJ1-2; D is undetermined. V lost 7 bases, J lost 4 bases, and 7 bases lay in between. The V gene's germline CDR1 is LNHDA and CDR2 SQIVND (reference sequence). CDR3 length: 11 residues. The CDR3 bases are TGTGCCAGTAAAGAGTCCTATGGCTACACCTTC. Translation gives CASKESYGYTF.

CDR3 nucleotide sequence: TGTGCCAGCAGCCATTACTACACCGGGGAGCTGTTTTTT. Protein product: CASSHYYTGELFF. The chain couples TRBV14 to TRBJ2-2; D gene ambiguous. V was shortened by 3 bases and J by 3 bases, with 5 bases between the two germline ends. Looked up from germline, CDR1 is SGHDN and CDR2 is FVKESK. This CDR3 has 13 residues.

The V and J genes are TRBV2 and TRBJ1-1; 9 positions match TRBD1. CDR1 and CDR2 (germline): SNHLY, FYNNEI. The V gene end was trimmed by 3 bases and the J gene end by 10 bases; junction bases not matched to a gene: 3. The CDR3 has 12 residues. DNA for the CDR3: TGTGCCAGCAGTGAGGGACAGGGAACAGCTTTCTTT. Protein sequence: CASSEGQGTAFF.

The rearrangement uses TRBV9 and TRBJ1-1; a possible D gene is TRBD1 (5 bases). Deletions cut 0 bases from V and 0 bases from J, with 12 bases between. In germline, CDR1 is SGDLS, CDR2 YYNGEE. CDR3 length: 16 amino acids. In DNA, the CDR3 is TGTGCCAGCAGCGTAGGACAGAATCTTATGAACACTGAAGCTTTCTTT. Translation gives CASSVGQNLMNTEAFF.

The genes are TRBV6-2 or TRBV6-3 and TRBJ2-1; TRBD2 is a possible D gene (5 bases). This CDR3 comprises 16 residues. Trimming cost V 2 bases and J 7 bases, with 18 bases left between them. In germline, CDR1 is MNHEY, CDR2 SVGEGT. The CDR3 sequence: CASSYPASPSRNEQFF. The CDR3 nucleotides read TGTGCCAGCAGTTACCCTGCTAGCCCGAGCAGGAATGAGCAGTTCTTC.

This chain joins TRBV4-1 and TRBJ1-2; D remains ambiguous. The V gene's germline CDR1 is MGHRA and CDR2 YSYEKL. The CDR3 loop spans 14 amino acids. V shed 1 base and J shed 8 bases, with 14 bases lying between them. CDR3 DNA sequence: TGCGCCAGCAGCCAAGTTGGGCAGGTTCGCGGCTACACCTTC. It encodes CASSQVGQVRGYTF.

The CDR3, as DNA: TGTGCCAGCAGTTATCCCCTGCGGCAGGGTTCCACTGAAGCTTTCTTT. Translating gives CASSYPLRQGSTEAFF. V and J are TRBV6-2 or TRBV6-3 and TRBJ1-1; tentatively, D is TRBD1 (5 bases). Per the germline V gene, CDR1 is MNHEY and CDR2 is SVGEGT. Trimming removed 3 bases at V and 4 bases at J, with 18 bases between. The CDR3 spans 16 residues.

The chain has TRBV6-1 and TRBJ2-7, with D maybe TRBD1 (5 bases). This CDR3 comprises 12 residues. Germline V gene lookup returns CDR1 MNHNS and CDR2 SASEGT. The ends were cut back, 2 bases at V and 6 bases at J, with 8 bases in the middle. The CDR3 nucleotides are TGTGCCAGCAGTGAAAGGGGTTCCGAGCAGTACTTC. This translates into CASSERGSEQYF.

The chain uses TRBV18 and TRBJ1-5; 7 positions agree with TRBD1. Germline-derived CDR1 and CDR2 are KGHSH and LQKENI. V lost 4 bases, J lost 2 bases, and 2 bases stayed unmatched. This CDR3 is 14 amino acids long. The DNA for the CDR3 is TGTGCCAGCTCACTGGGGACAGGCAATCAGCCCCAGCATTTT. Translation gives CASSLGTGNQPQHF.